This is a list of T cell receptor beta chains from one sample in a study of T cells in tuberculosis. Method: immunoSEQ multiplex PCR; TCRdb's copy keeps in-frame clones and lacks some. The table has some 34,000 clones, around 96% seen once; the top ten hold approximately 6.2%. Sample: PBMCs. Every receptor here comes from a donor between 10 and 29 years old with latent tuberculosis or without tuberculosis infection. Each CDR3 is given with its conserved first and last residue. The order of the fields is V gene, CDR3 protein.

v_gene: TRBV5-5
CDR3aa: CASSVTSGRTLSTGELFF

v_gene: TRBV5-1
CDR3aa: CASSLGTTGTRMFF

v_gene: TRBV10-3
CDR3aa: CAISESGGLNGYTF

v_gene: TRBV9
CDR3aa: CASGGSEQYF

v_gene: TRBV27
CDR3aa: CASSFSINQPQHF

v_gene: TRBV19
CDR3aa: CASSPNRDQETQYF

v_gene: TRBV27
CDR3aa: CASSPGRRSYGYTF

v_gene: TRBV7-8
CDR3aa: CASSGGRLNTEAFF

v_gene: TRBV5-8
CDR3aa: CASSLGTGESGEQYF

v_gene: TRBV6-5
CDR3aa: CASSTGLEEQYF

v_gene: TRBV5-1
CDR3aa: CASSAKAGEEAYEQYF

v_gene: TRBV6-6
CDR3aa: CASSQASGNTIYF

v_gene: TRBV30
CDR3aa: CAWSTDRPAFF

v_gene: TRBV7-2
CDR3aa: CASSLDRGSEAFF

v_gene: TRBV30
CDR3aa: CAWSAPGRGAGKLFF

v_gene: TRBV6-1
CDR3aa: CASSEMVVGGDTQYF

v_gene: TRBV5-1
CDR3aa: CASSFGQGNTGELFF

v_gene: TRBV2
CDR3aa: CASTPGQGYGTFF

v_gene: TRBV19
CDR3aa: CASSISGQGAYEQYF

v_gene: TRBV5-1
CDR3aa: CASSLSWGRRTDTQYF

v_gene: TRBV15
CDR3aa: CATSRDRQGDYGGYTF

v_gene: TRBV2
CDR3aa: CASAEWVWDTQYF

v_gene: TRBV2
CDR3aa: CASSRGTGGLYEQYF

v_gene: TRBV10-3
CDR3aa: CAIRPSTTGTGSYNEQFF

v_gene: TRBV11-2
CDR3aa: CASSLAGGQETQYF

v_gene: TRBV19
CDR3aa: CASSAEASNQPQHF

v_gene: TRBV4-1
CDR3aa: CASSPRQDTYTDTQYF

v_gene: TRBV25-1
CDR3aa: CASSRSYEQYF

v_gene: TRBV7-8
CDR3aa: CASSLGGGGYEQYF

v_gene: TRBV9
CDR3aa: CASSVGQGRSSYEQYF

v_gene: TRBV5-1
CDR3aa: CASSTGMAVAGNTIYF

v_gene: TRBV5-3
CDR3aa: CARTPTGARGYTF

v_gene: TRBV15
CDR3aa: CATSRIASVTSTDTQYF

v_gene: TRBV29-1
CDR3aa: CSVPGGGAEAFF

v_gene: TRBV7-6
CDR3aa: CASSLGLAGEQYF

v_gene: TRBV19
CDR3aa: CASSGGQGYNQPQHF

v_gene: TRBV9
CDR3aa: CASSGSQTGLRGYTF

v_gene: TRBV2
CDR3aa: CASATGMNTEAFF

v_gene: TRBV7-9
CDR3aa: CASSPPGTGGTEAFF

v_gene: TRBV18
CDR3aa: CASSLSESSGNTIYF

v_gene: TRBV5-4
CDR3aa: CASSLRQALYGYTF

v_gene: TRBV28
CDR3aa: CASRARVEYTIEQYF

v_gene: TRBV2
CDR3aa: CASGDRVDGYTF

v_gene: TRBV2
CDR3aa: CASRESGGAVDEQFF